This TCR beta chain derives from a study of blood T cell repertoires in COVID-19. Study-level information: Collection of acute and convalescent COVID-19 samples took place in the United States, Italy and Spain. PBMCs, B-cell-depleted T cells, or T cells were the source of the cDNA or gDNA that made up the material.

Original processing notes: The authors estimated nucleated cell counts from reference gene primer amplification. TCRdb keeps only in-frame clones here, not all; method: immunoSEQ multiplex PCR. V and J calls and clone size come straight from that table; D and trimming were deduced from the DNA. The repertoire consists of around 100,000 clones, with about 80% occurring once and the leading ten covering under 35%. The germline CDR1 and CDR2 sequences are MGHRA and YSYEKL. The trim removed 1 base at V and 3 bases at J, leaving 3 bases unmatched. The CDR3 loop spans 16 amino acids. The sample consisted of peripheral blood. The receptor was derived from a man in his 70s with active or convalescent COVID-19. This chain uses TRBV4-1 with TRBJ1-3; 10 bases line up with TRBD1. The CDR3 DNA is TGCGCCAGCAGCCAAGGGGACAGGGGCTTTGGAAACACCATATATTTT. Translated, it gives CASSQGDRGFGNTIYF.